This T cell receptor beta chain was sequenced during a study of breast tumors, draining lymph nodes, adjacent tissues. This clonotype occurred many times. As yet, its antigen is unknown. Broader study findings: Findings are consistent with lymph node origin and intratumoral expansion of most tumor T cells. Data only fit, rather than demonstrated, lymph node origin of most tumor T cells. Tumor and nontumor repertoires were significantly more similar in luminal-like than in basal-like breast cancer. Compared with lymph nodes, tumors were less diverse; compared with nontumor tissue, more.

MiXCR was run by TCRdb on the multiplex PCR reads, yielding one entry per CDR3 protein. The sample shows roughly 20,000 distinct CDR3 sequences, more than 25% of them seen only once. The sample consisted of breast tumor tissue. This clonotype was sampled from a female donor with breast cancer. Some clones in this sample may be carry-over from other donors' samples.

CDR3 DNA sequence: TGCAGTGCTAGGGAAAGCAATCAGCCCCAGCATTTT. Its protein product is CSARESNQPQHF. The rearrangement uses TRBV20-1 and TRBJ1-5; D unclear. The CDR3 length is 12 residues. The germline V gene encodes CDR1 DFQATT and CDR2 SNEGSKA (reference sequence). V was clipped by 3 bases and J by 1 base, with 4 bases between them.